This is a list of T cell receptor beta chains from one sample in a study of response to subunit inactivated influenza vaccine. MiXCR, applied by TCRdb to the RT-PCR reads, yields one record per CDR3 protein. The sample includes around 530,000 distinct CDR3 sequences, around 11% seen only once; the top ten take about a tenth. The starting material was PBMCs from blood, obtained on the day of vaccination. The source of these receptors is a man aged 45-60 years who received an inactivated influenza vaccine. Each CDR3 is given with its conserved first and last residue. The D gene is left open where the match is weak. Part of the rows lack a size; the others show once, few, many or a class for expanded clones.

TRBV9	few	-	TRBJ2-1	CASSVGLLNEQFF	TGTGCCAGCAGCGTAGGACTCCTCAATGAGCAGTTCTTC
TRBV29-1	-	TRBD2	TRBJ2-2	CSVRTSGSFIGGELFF	TGCAGCGTTAGGACTAGCGGGAGTTTCATTGGCGGGGAGCTGTTTTTT
TRBV18	-	TRBD2	TRBJ2-2	CASSPLGLAGGVAGELFF	TGTGCCAGCTCACCACTAGGACTAGCGGGAGGAGTAGCCGGGGAGCTGTTTTTT
TRBV12-3/TRBV12-4	-	TRBD1	TRBJ1-2	CASSLGGTGGYGYTF	TGTGCCAGCAGTTTGGGCGGGACAGGGGGCTATGGCTACACCTTC
TRBV12-3/TRBV12-4	few	TRBD1	TRBJ2-6	CASSRDLGQGSGANVLTF	TGTGCCAGCAGTCGAGACTTAGGACAGGGTTCAGGGGCCAACGTCCTGACTTTC
TRBV3-1	few	-	TRBJ1-2	CASSHASGSNYGYTF	TGTGCCAGCAGCCATGCCTCAGGGAGTAACTATGGCTACACCTTC
TRBV20-1	few	-	TRBJ2-1	CSAKDRQSYNEQFF	TGCAGTGCTAAGGACAGACAGTCCTACAATGAGCAGTTCTTC
TRBV2	-	-	TRBJ2-5	CASSRSQGPHQETQYF	TGTGCCAGCAGTAGATCCCAGGGGCCCCATCAAGAGACCCAGTACTTC
TRBV2	-	-	TRBJ2-2	CASRGGGTVLNTGELFF	TGTGCCAGCAGGGGGGGCGGGACCGTACTAAACACCGGGGAGCTGTTTTTT
TRBV6-5	-	-	TRBJ1-5	CASSYSISVTPDQPQHF	TGTGCCAGCAGTTACTCGATATCAGTAACCCCGGATCAGCCCCAGCATTTT
TRBV10-3	-	-	TRBJ2-7	CAISESYSRGGSYEQYF	TGTGCCATCAGTGAGTCGTATTCTCGAGGAGGGTCCTACGAGCAGTACTTC
TRBV24-1	few	TRBD1	TRBJ2-7	CATSDPATGAYEQYF	TGTGCCACCAGTGATCCAGCCACAGGGGCATACGAGCAGTACTTC
TRBV11-2	few	-	TRBJ2-1	CASSLGAGSIYNEQFF	TGTGCCAGCAGCTTAGGGGCGGGATCGATTTACAATGAGCAGTTCTTC
TRBV20-1	-	-	TRBJ2-7	CSARDAGAGYEQYF	TGCAGTGCTAGAGATGCAGGGGCTGGCTACGAGCAGTACTTC
TRBV12-3/TRBV12-4	many	-	TRBJ1-1	CASKFDTEAFF	TGTGCCAGCAAGTTTGACACTGAAGCTTTCTTT
TRBV12-3/TRBV12-4	-	-	TRBJ1-2	CASSGLSGSGGSTF	TGTGCCAGCAGTGGACTATCCGGGTCTGGGGGGAGTACCTTC
TRBV27	many	-	TRBJ2-7	CASSLGKTYEQYF	TGTGCCAGCAGTTTAGGGAAAACCTACGAGCAGTACTTC
TRBV20-1	few	TRBD1	TRBJ2-7	CSASMDRGYEQYF	TGCAGTGCTAGTATGGACAGGGGTTACGAGCAGTACTTC
TRBV24-1	few	-	TRBJ2-5	CATSDLPGSETQYF	TGTGCCACCAGTGATTTGCCGGGGTCCGAGACCCAGTACTTC
TRBV4-2	-	TRBD2	TRBJ2-3	CASSQEGTSGSYTQYF	TGTGCCAGCAGCCAAGAAGGAACTAGCGGGAGTTATACGCAGTATTTT
TRBV7-9	-	-	TRBJ2-5	CASSRPGSPQETQYF	TGTGCCAGCAGCCGACCCGGGAGCCCCCAAGAGACCCAGTACTTC
TRBV20-1	-	TRBD1	TRBJ2-3	CSARDFRGSTDTQYF	TGCAGTGCTAGAGACTTCAGGGGGAGCACAGATACGCAGTATTTT
TRBV3-1	many	-	TRBJ2-5	CASGNSLQETQYF	TGTGCCAGCGGTAACAGTTTACAAGAGACCCAGTACTTC
TRBV20-1	many	-	TRBJ2-1	CSARGLNNEQFF	TGCAGTGCTAGAGGATTGAACAATGAGCAGTTCTTC
TRBV3-1	-	-	TRBJ2-3	CASSQGAVATQYF	TGTGCCAGCAGCCAAGGAGCGGTGGCTACGCAGTATTTT
TRBV2	-	-	TRBJ1-5	CASNEVSNQPQHF	TGTGCCAGCAACGAGGTTAGCAATCAGCCCCAGCATTTT
TRBV5-1	-	-	TRBJ2-1	CASSTGGLAERGEQFF	TGCGCCAGCAGCACCGGGGGGCTAGCGGAGAGGGGTGAGCAGTTCTTC
TRBV20-1	many	TRBD2	TRBJ2-3	CSARLAGEGDTQYF	TGCAGTGCTCGACTAGCGGGAGAGGGGGATACGCAGTATTTT
TRBV20-1	-	TRBD1	TRBJ2-5	CSASEGQGVNQETQYF	TGCAGTGCTAGCGAGGGACAGGGGGTCAACCAAGAGACCCAGTACTTC
TRBV20-1	few	-	TRBJ2-2	CSVKGSVGTGELFF	TGCAGTGTTAAAGGATCGGTAGGCACCGGGGAGCTGTTTTTT
TRBV7-3	-	-	TRBJ2-3	CASGGASTDTQYF	TGTGCCAGCGGGGGGGCGAGCACAGATACGCAGTATTTT
TRBV5-1	many	-	TRBJ2-2	CASSPLRRAGTGELFF	TGCGCCAGCAGCCCCCTACGTCGGGCGGGCACCGGGGAGCTGTTTTTT
TRBV21-1	many	-	TRBJ2-7	CASRGNGRASDEQYF	TGTGCCAGCAGAGGAAACGGACGGGCGAGCGACGAGCAGTACTTC
TRBV5-1	-	-	TRBJ2-7	CASSLPGITSYEQYF	TGCGCCAGCAGCTTGCCAGGGATAACCTCCTACGAGCAGTACTTC
TRBV20-1	few	-	TRBJ2-2	CSASYSGSPGELFF	TGCAGTGCTAGTTACAGTGGGTCCCCCGGGGAGCTGTTTTTT
TRBV6-2/TRBV6-3	-	TRBD1	TRBJ2-3	CASSYGTGTDTQYF	TGTGCCAGCAGTTACGGGACAGGGACAGATACGCAGTATTTT
TRBV5-6	-	TRBD1	TRBJ2-3	CASSLRAGGDTQYF	TGTGCCAGCAGCTTGAGGGCAGGGGGCGATACGCAGTATTTT
TRBV6-5	many	-	TRBJ1-1	CASSYSYGTEAFF	TGTGCCAGCAGTTACTCCTACGGCACTGAAGCTTTCTTT
TRBV29-1	many	-	TRBJ2-3	CSVEAQGGSTDTQYF	TGCAGCGTTGAAGCTCAGGGGGGTTCCACAGATACGCAGTATTTT
TRBV6-2/TRBV6-3	many	TRBD1	TRBJ1-6	CASTGGLWNSPLHF	TGTGCCAGCACAGGGGGTCTTTGGAATTCACCCCTCCACTTT
TRBV5-4	few	TRBD1	TRBJ2-5	CASSLGQETQETQYF	TGTGCCAGCAGCCTTGGACAGGAGACTCAAGAGACCCAGTACTTC
TRBV6-5	-	-	TRBJ1-1	CASSYSKAWNTEAFF	TGTGCCAGCAGTTACTCGAAGGCCTGGAACACTGAAGCTTTCTTT
TRBV10-3	-	TRBD1	TRBJ2-3	CAISDSTGGVTDTQYF	TGTGCCATCAGTGACTCGACAGGGGGGGTTACAGATACGCAGTATTTT
TRBV30	few	-	TRBJ1-2	CAWGDQGAGGYTF	TGTGCCTGGGGGGACCAAGGAGCCGGTGGCTACACCTTC
TRBV3-1	few	TRBD2	TRBJ2-4	CASSQEREGGLQNIQYF	TGTGCCAGCAGCCAGGAGCGGGAGGGCGGCCTCCAAAACATTCAGTACTTC
TRBV5-1	many	-	TRBJ1-4	CASSLSPENEKLFF	TGCGCCAGCAGCTTGTCCCCGGAAAATGAAAAACTGTTTTTT
TRBV2	few	TRBD2	TRBJ2-3	CASSDLFGRGTDTQYF	TGTGCCAGCAGTGACTTATTCGGGAGGGGCACAGATACGCAGTATTTT
TRBV4-3	-	TRBD1	TRBJ2-1	CASSRKGQISYNEQFF	TGCGCCAGCAGCCGGAAGGGACAGATCAGCTACAATGAGCAGTTCTTC
TRBV2	-	TRBD2	TRBJ2-7	CASKSGGGASGTYEQYF	TGTGCCAGCAAGTCGGGGGGGGGTGCTAGCGGAACCTACGAGCAGTACTTC
TRBV5-1	-	-	TRBJ1-5	CASSYEGQPQHF	TGCGCCAGCAGCTACGAAGGTCAGCCCCAGCATTTT
TRBV10-3	-	-	TRBJ2-7	CAILFSKGGSLHSYEQYF	TGTGCCATCTTGTTTTCCAAGGGCGGGTCTTTACACTCCTACGAGCAGTACTTC